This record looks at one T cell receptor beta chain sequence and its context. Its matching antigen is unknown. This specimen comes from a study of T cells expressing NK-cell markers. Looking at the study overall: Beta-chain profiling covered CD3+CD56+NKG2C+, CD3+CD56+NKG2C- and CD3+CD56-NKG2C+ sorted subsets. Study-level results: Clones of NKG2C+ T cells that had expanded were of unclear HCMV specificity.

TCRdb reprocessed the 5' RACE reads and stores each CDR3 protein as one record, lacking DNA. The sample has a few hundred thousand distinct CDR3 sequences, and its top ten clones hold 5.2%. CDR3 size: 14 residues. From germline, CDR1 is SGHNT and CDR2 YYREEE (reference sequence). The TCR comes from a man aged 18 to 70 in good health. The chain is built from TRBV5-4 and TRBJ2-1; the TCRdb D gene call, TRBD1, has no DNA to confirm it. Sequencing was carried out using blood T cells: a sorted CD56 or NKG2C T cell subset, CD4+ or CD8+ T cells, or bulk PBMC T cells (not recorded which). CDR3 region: CASSLVGGFNEQFF.